The TCR beta chain under discussion was sequenced for a study of shared clonotypes between healthy human individuals. Germline loops: CDR1 MNHEY, CDR2 SVGAGI. V trimming: 6 bases; J trimming: 6 bases; junction bases outside the gene matches: 5. The CDR3 spans 14 residues. Note on this clone: The antigen is unknown.

General study findings and limits: The sharing of 5% to 6.5% of naive CD4 clonotypes was seen across several donors. The authors expected sequencing depth to affect clonotype sharing among donors.

Data came from immunoSEQ multiplex PCR; TCRdb stores just in-frame clones and leaves some out. The sample has about 2,500,000 clones, about 92% seen once; the top ten hold roughly 0.14%. Sequenced sample: naive CD4+ T cells sorted from blood. Subset here: CD45RA+ positively selected. The receptor comes from a man aged 18-30 years in good health. V gene TRBV6-5 combines with J gene TRBJ2-7, with 13 bases identical to TRBD2. The CDR3 nucleotides are TGTGCCAGCAGCTTTCGGACTAGCGGGAGCGAGCAGTACTTC. As protein: CASSFRTSGSEQYF.